This T cell receptor (beta chain) was sequenced in a study of shared clonotypes between healthy human individuals. Clones were sequenced by immunoSEQ multiplex PCR, and TCRdb holds only the in-frame ones, with some missing. The sample has 2.5 million or so clones, around nine tenths seen once. Germline V gives CDR1 MGHDK, CDR2 SYGVNS. This CDR3 comprises 13 residues. V lost 3 bases and J lost 4, with 7 bases in between. The sample holds a few counts of this clone. The receptor was derived from a man between 18 and 35 years old in good health. Sequenced input: naive CD4+ T cells sorted from blood. The subset: CD45RA+ positively selected. The rearrangement joins TRBV25-1 to TRBJ1-5; D is ambiguous. In nucleotides, the CDR3 is TGTGCCAGCAGTGAGTCCAGAAATCAGCCCCAGCATTTT. It encodes CASSESRNQPQHF.